This T cell receptor beta chain originates from a study of neurological immune-mediated disorders. Study-level points and caveats: The greatest TCR clonal expansion occurred in HTLV-1-associated myelopathy and the least in multiple sclerosis, which fell below healthy controls.

This clonotype was counted ten times or more. Its specificity is unknown. Germline CDR1 and CDR2: MNHEY and SMNVEV (reference sequence). The CDR3 covers 13 residues. The V end was cut by 6 bases, the J end by 4 bases, with 12 bases between. Each CDR3 protein is one row after TCRdb ran MiXCR on the 5' RACE reads. The sample comprises 66,000 or so distinct CDR3 sequences, around 3% of which are singletons, and 3% to 4% rests with the top ten. This clonotype originated in a man aged 35 to 55 with multiple sclerosis. Sequencing was done on a sample of PBMCs. The gene calls are TRBV27 and TRBJ1-2, with D perhaps matching TRBD1 (6 bases). CDR3: CASRGGRSYGYTF. CDR3 sequence (DNA): TGTGCCAGCAGAGGGGGAAGGAGCTATGGCTACACCTTC.